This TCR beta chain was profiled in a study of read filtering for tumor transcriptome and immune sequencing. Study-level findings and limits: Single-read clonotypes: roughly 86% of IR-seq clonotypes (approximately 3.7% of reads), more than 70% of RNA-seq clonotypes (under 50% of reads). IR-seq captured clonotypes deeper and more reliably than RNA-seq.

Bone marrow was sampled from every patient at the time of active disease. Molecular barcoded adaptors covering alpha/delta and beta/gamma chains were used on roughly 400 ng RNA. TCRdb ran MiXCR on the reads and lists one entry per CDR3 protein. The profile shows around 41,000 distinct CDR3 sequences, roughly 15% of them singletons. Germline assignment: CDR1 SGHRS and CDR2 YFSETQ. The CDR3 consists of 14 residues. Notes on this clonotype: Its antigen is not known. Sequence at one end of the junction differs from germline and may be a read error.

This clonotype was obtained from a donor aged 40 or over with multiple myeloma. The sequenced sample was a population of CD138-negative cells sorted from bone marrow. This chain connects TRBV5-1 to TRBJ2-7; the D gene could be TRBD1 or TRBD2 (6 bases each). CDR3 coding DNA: TGCGCCAGCAGCCTACAGGGACGGGACTGCGAGCAATACTTC. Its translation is CASSLQGRDCEQYF. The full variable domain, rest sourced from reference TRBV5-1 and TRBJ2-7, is KAGVTQTPRYLIKTRGQQVTLSCSPISGHRSVSWYQQTPGQGLQFLFEYFSETQRNKGNFPGRFSGRQFSNSRSEMNVSTLELGDSALYLCASSLQGRDCEQYFGPGTRLTVT.